This paragraph reports one T cell receptor (beta chain). Its binding antigen is unknown. The record has no base qualities; no much larger clone is one base away. The data were obtained in a study of Ad26.COV2.S vaccination and SARS-CoV-2 variants (dated by TCRdb to 2020 to 2022). Context from the whole study: Donors in the vaccine arm were drawn from COV1001, a multicentre, randomized, double-blind, placebo-controlled phase I-IIa trial testing Ad26.COV2.S in healthy adults. Ad26.COV2.S was administered intramuscularly at a dose of 5x10^10 or 1x10^11 viral particles, either as one shot or as two shots given 56 days apart. The specificity and breadth of SARS-CoV-2-reactive T cell receptors after Ad26.COV2.S vaccination were assessed by TCRbeta repertoire sequencing. A total of 32 samples were included in the TCR-sequenced set, comprising 19 Ad26.COV2.S vaccine recipients, 5 placebo recipients and 8 SARS-CoV-2 convalescent individuals. Trial participants were randomized into five groups of five: low-dose or high-dose Ad26.COV2.S given once or twice, or placebo on both occasions. Investigators remained blinded to trial group allocation during experiments and outcome assessment.

General findings and caveats noted by the study authors: The authors noted that the TCR breadth and depth analyses may have underestimated total T cell responses. The study was not powered for comparison of responses between vaccine doses or regimens. Spike-specific TCR breadth was higher in Ad26.COV2.S recipients than in placebo recipients (P = 0.0014). After vaccination, spike-specific CD8+ and CD4+ T cell responses were reported to show substantial breadth. Non-spike TCR breadth was comparable between vaccine and placebo recipients, consistent with the vaccine containing only spike.

The treatment or condition label, read with the paper, signifies: about 20 received Ad26.COV2.S at low or high dose, single or two shots; 5 received placebo; per-sample allocation not given. Repertoires of vaccine and placebo recipients were sequenced from samples taken on day 63 after the first injection. Between 29 July and 7 August 2020, Cohort 1b enrolled some 25 adults aged 18-55 years at one site in Boston, USA. Ad26.COV2.S consisted of a replication-incompetent adenovirus type 26 vector by which a prefusion-stabilized SARS-CoV-2 spike protein from the original Wuhan strain was expressed. The immunoSEQ Assay was the method used to sequence TCRbeta CDR3 regions. After extraction, genomic DNA underwent amplification by bias-controlled multiplex PCR, followed by high-throughput sequencing. In the source study's methods: Collapsing and filtering of sequences were performed to quantify the absolute abundance of each unique TCRbeta CDR3 region. T cell fraction was estimated by normalizing TCRbeta template counts to usable DNA, with usable DNA measured through amplification of reference genes found in all nucleated cells. Repertoire TCRs were annotated as SARS-CoV-2-specific when V gene, CDR3 amino acid sequence and J gene were exactly matched to a known reactive TCR set. The reference SARS-CoV-2 TCR set was derived from MIRA and filtered for enrichment in COVID-19-positive ImmuneCODE repertoires, a step that removed public or cross-reactive TCRs. Using the MIRA antigens, annotated TCRs were further analysed by specific ORF or by position within an ORF. Depth was the summed frequency of annotated unique rearrangements, while breadth was defined as annotated unique rearrangements over total unique productive rearrangements. TCR breadth was compared between groups using two-sided Wilcoxon rank-sum tests. The table comes from immuneACCESS by way of TCRdb, which keeps in-frame sequences with V and J called. Part of the clones is missing from these tables; in studies checked, under half for an unresolved V gene and the rest for unknown reasons. D and trimming were read from the DNA, whereas the V and J calls and clone size are those reported in that table. Recorded for this sample are about 390,000 clones; roughly nine tenths of them occurred a single time. 3.5% of the sample comes from the top ten.

The receptor comes from a person between 18 and 60 years old who received the Ad26.COV2.S COVID-19 vaccine or a placebo. Sequencing was performed on peripheral blood, taken in a trial of Ad26.COV2.S vaccine versus placebo.

This receptor has the CDR3 CASSYLGGVDSPLHF. The DNA is TGTGCCAGCAGCTATTTAGGGGGAGTGGATTCACCCCTCCACTTT. This sequence uses TRBV11-2 and TRBJ1-6, and the D gene may be TRBD1, 6 bases matching. V was cut back by 4 bases and J by 8 bases, leaving a gap of 15 bases between them. Reading the germline V gene gives CDR1 SGHAT and CDR2 FQNNGV. Spanning cysteine to phenylalanine, the CDR3 consists of 15 amino acids. Kept here is only the CDR3 DNA, which spans 45 bases and is read in frame from base 1.